The clone carrying this T cell receptor beta chain was recorded only once. This record belongs to a study of OX40 agonist ivuxolimab in advanced cancers. The table came from immunoSEQ multiplex PCR; TCRdb's copy has only in-frame clones and leaves some out. In the table there are approximately 82,000 clones, around 83% of which are singletons. CDR3 length: 16 residues. Germline loops: CDR1 SGHKS, CDR2 YYEKEE (reference sequence). Germline trimming cut 3 bases from V and 2 bases from J; bases unmatched to any gene: 10. This chain connects TRBV5-5 to TRBJ1-2; 7 bases are shared with TRBD1. The sequenced sample was CD4+ or CD8+ T cells sorted from blood, obtained in a trial of the OX40 agonist ivuxolimab. This clonotype was obtained from an adult with an advanced solid tumor such as melanoma, head and neck, liver or kidney cancer. As DNA, the CDR3 is TGTGCCAGCAGCTGGATACCGGGACAGAACAACTATGGCTACACCTTC. As protein: CASSWIPGQNNYGYTF.